This is a list of T cell receptor beta chains from one sample in a study of shared clonotypes between healthy human individuals. The assay was immunoSEQ multiplex PCR, and TCRdb's table has in-frame clones only and misses some. The sample has millions of clones, more than 85% seen once. Sequenced: naive CD4+ T cells from PBMCs. The receptors were gathered from a man aged 18 to 30 in good health. Some clones in this sample may be carry-over from other donors' samples. Each CDR3 is given without its conserved first and last residue.

TRBV5-1,TRBJ2-2,ASSSVGVPGELF
TRBV7-8,TRBJ2-7,ASSLVRQGIYEQY
TRBV6-1,TRBJ1-1,ASSENVRAARRTEAF
TRBV5-1,TRBJ2-2,ASELGLPPPTGELF
TRBV6-6,TRBJ1-1,ASSYFGGENTEAF
TRBV9,TRBJ1-1,ASSVRGNTEAF
TRBV30,TRBJ1-2,AWHLRDTYGYT
TRBV7-6,TRBJ1-1,ASSTWENTEAF
TRBV28,TRBJ1-1,ASSREEGVTEAF
TRBV9,TRBJ2-2,ASSARTGTGELF
TRBV28,TRBJ1-3,ASTRSTGNHIY
TRBV19,TRBJ2-3,ASRRSGTDTQY
TRBV7-3,TRBJ2-1,ASSLLHVVDSYNEQF
TRBV5-8,TRBJ1-3,ASSLAKGDTIY
TRBV11-3,TRBJ2-1,ASSPGQGTYNEQF
TRBV5-1,TRBJ2-1,ASSLRGGVSSYNEQF
TRBV25-1,TRBJ1-1,ASSVPGTRNTEAF
TRBV7-2,TRBJ1-3,ASSLVVNTIY
TRBV7-9,TRBJ1-4,ASSLGQGGEKLF
TRBV5-1,TRBJ2-1,ASSFPDPGGGEQF
TRBV7-2,TRBJ1-2,ASSPRGRGVYGYT
TRBV7-2,TRBJ1-2,ASSPTMTGKGYT
TRBV5-1,TRBJ2-7,ASDRRQGGFTYEQY
TRBV5-6,TRBJ2-1,ASSLVGTRDDEQF
TRBV27,TRBJ1-5,ASSNGRDSNQPQH
TRBV27,TRBJ2-3,ASSQPGLIEQY
TRBV6-6,TRBJ1-5,ASGGPNSNQPQH
TRBV5-1,TRBJ2-1,ASSLGTGGGKQF
TRBV18,TRBJ2-1,ASSPRTGTSGSNEQF
TRBV19,TRBJ2-7,ASSSRQGPSYEQY
TRBV7-2,TRBJ2-7,ASSLFSVGVQYEQY
TRBV7-9,TRBJ2-2,ASRHTNTGELF
TRBV11-1,TRBJ2-7,ASSVTGTGDYEQY
TRBV19,TRBJ1-1,ASGHREAF
TRBV11-2,TRBJ1-4,ASTPRAAVGEKLF
TRBV4-1,TRBJ1-1,ASSRTGPDTEAF
TRBV5-4,TRBJ2-1,ASTTTSGLHEQF
TRBV5-5,TRBJ2-2,ASSFSGTGATGELF
TRBV28,TRBJ1-1,ASSLLAETEAF
TRBV7-7,TRBJ2-1,ASSLLAGELGEQF
TRBV11-2,TRBJ2-1,ASRKGTSGDNEQF
TRBV11-2,TRBJ2-1,ASSLGGEQF
TRBV15,TRBJ2-2,ATSRGTLGNTGELF
TRBV5-4,TRBJ2-2,ASSSPGGSNTGELF
TRBV19,TRBJ1-3,ASSMERAGPSGNTIY
TRBV7-9,TRBJ2-1,ASSFPPGREVGEQF
TRBV5-1,TRBJ2-1,ASSLEQGGDEQF
TRBV6-5,TRBJ1-5,ASSPRGVGNQPQH
TRBV7-4,TRBJ2-5,ASSFDPGQVGAQY
TRBV28,TRBJ2-7,ASSHRTGGRYEQY
TRBV7-2,TRBJ1-3,ASRPTGAYSGNTIY
TRBV19,TRBJ2-3,ASQPSGRWDTQY
TRBV11-2,TRBJ2-6,ASSPLYGANVLT
TRBV28,TRBJ1-2,ASSLQGGYT
TRBV7-8,TRBJ2-1,ASSLAGRDEQF